These 25 T cell receptor beta chains came from one sample sequenced in a study of blood T cell repertoires in COVID-19. The table came from immunoSEQ multiplex PCR; TCRdb's copy has only in-frame clones and leaves some out. The sample shows approximately 70,000 clones, roughly 70% of them seen only once. The sequenced material came from PBMCs or T cells enriched from blood (not recorded which). The receptors stem from a woman in her sixties who had been exposed to COVID-19.

This clone showed up just once. This chain uses TRBV27 with TRBJ2-2; 7 bases match TRBD1. Germline V gene sequence: CDR1 MNHEY, CDR2 SMNVEV (reference sequence). This CDR3 is built from 15 residues. J lost 3 bases, V lost 4 bases, and 5 bases had no gene match. This CDR3 reads CASSWLGGDTGELFF. CDR3 nucleotide sequence: TGTGCCAGCAGTTGGTTAGGGGGCGACACCGGGGAGCTGTTTTTT.

CDR3 loop: CASSGWTGGRNSPLHF. CDR3 coding DNA: TGTGCCAGCAGTGGTTGGACAGGGGGACGCAATTCACCCCTCCACTTT. The chain joins TRBV6-1 to TRBJ1-6; TRBD1 aligns across 10 bases. The CDR3 has 16 amino acids. V gave up 4 bases and J gave up 7 bases; unmatched junction bases: 7. Germline-derived CDR1 and CDR2 are MNHNS and SASEGT.

The chain uses TRBV27 and TRBJ1-1; perhaps TRBD1 as D (5 bases). The V gene lost 4 bases and the J gene lost 0 bases, with 9 bases spanning the gap. Germline lookup yields CDR1 MNHEY and CDR2 SMNVEV (reference sequence). The CDR3 totals 14 residues. The CDR3 nucleotides read TGTGCCAGCAGTTATCAGGGATTGAACACTGAAGCTTTCTTT. Protein sequence: CASSYQGLNTEAFF.

The chain uses TRBV19 and TRBJ1-1; 7 bases map to TRBD1. This CDR3 spans 14 amino acids. Germline trimming cut 5 bases from V and 7 bases from J; bases unmatched to any gene: 10. Germline assignment: CDR1 LNHDA and CDR2 SQIVND (reference sequence). This chain's CDR3 is CASSVGQETNEAFF. The CDR3 coding sequence is TGTGCCAGTAGTGTAGGACAGGAGACAAATGAAGCTTTCTTT.

The chain joins TRBV7-3 to TRBJ2-7; 7 bases are shared with TRBD1. Germline V CDR1 and CDR2: SGHTA, FQGTGA. This CDR3 region has 19 residues. Trimming removed 5 bases from V and 5 bases from J; junction bases left unmatched: 24. The CDR3 region has the DNA TGTGCCAGCAGCCCTAAACTTATAACAAGACAGGGTAATCTTAACGAGCAGTACTTC. Translating it yields CASSPKLITRQGNLNEQYF.

The J gene is TRBJ1-6, the V gene TRBV19; D is undetermined. Between the trimmed V and J ends, which lost 3 bases and 9 bases, there was a span of 15 bases. This CDR3 contains 15 residues. Per the germline V gene, CDR1 is LNHDA and CDR2 is SQIVND (reference sequence). For the CDR3, the DNA is TGTGCCAGTAGTATCTCGGCAGGTGGAACTTCACCCCTCCACTTT. Its translation: CASSISAGGTSPLHF.

The chain links TRBV5-1 to TRBJ1-5; 10 bases fit TRBD1. The CDR3 covers 15 residues. In germline, CDR1 is SGHRS, CDR2 YFSETQ. J gave up 0 bases and V 4 bases, and 1 base lay outside the gene matches. CDR3 bases: TGCGCCAGCAGCCGGACAGGGGGTAGCAATCAGCCCCAGCATTTT. It translates to CASSRTGGSNQPQHF.

CDR3 protein: CASSSFGGFKREENEKLFF. CDR3 in DNA: TGTGCCAGCAGTTCTTTCGGGGGATTTAAGCGGGAGGAGAATGAAAAACTGTTTTTT. The J gene is TRBJ1-4, the V gene TRBV28; tentatively, D is TRBD1 (5 bases). The CDR3 has 19 amino acids. Per the germline V gene, CDR1 is MDHEN and CDR2 is SYDVKM. Trimming took 4 bases from V and 5 from J, leaving 26 bases between them.

The chain is built from TRBV5-1 and TRBJ2-2; 9 positions match TRBD1. The V gene end was trimmed by 3 bases and the J gene end by 7 bases; junction bases not matched to a gene: 13. This CDR3 is built from 17 residues. The germline gives CDR1 SGHRS, CDR2 YFSETQ. Here the CDR3 reads CASSSVGQGSRGGELFF. The CDR3 nucleotides are TGCGCCAGCAGCTCAGTGGGACAGGGCTCCAGGGGCGGGGAGCTGTTTTTT.

Here the CDR3 reads CASSQDWGAGQETQYF. The DNA for the CDR3 is TGCGCCAGCAGCCAAGATTGGGGAGCGGGGCAAGAGACCCAGTACTTC. The chain carries TRBV4-3 and TRBJ2-5; TRBD2 matches 7 bases. V shed 0 bases, J shed 2 bases, and the junction held 6 bases outside the gene matches. Germline CDR1 is LGHNA and CDR2 is YSLEER. The CDR3 loop spans 16 amino acids.

The chain is built from TRBV29-1 and TRBJ1-3, with TRBD1 matching 8 bases. The CDR3 length is 13 residues. Germline values: CDR1 SQVTM, CDR2 ANQGSEA. The V gene end was trimmed by 7 bases and the J gene end by 4 bases; junction bases not matched to a gene: 6. CDR3 DNA: TGCAGCGCGAGGACAGGGCCCGGAAACACCATATATTTT. It specifies CSARTGPGNTIYF. The whole variable domain, filled in from reference TRBV29-1 and TRBJ1-3, reads SAVISQKPSRDICQRGTSLTIQCQVDSQVTMMFWYRQQPGQSLTLIATANQGSEATYESGFVIDKFPISRPNLTFSTLTVSNMSPEDSSIYLCSARTGPGNTIYFGEGSWLTVV.

This clone was detected only a few times. The same CDR3 is also encoded by other DNA sequences in this sample. The genes are TRBV6-5 and TRBJ1-5, with 7 bases lining up with TRBD1. Trimming at V came to 6 bases and at J to 2 bases, leaving 4 bases not matched to a gene. Per the germline V gene, CDR1 is MNHEY and CDR2 is SVGAGI. CDR3 length: 14 amino acids. CDR3 in amino acids: CASRPGQGNQPQHF. The CDR3 DNA sequence: TGTGCCAGCAGACCAGGACAGGGCAATCAGCCCCAGCATTTT.

The V call is TRBV7-9, the J call TRBJ2-1; unclear D gene. The germline V gene encodes CDR1 SEHNR and CDR2 FQNEAQ (reference sequence). The V gene lost 1 base and the J gene lost 6 bases, with 4 bases spanning the gap. This CDR3 spans 12 amino acids. The CDR3, as DNA: TGTGCCAGCAGCTTAGTATCCAATGAGCAGTTCTTC. Translating it yields CASSLVSNEQFF.

The genes are TRBV5-4 and TRBJ2-5, with 8 bases lining up with TRBD2. J lost 2 bases, V lost 0 bases, and 9 bases had no gene match. The CDR3 has 17 amino acids. CDR1 is SGHNT and CDR2 is YYREEE in the germline V gene (reference sequence). The CDR3 coding sequence is TGTGCCAGCAGCTTGGCGGGGCGCGGGGGGTTTCAAGAGACCCAGTACTTC. Translating it yields CASSLAGRGGFQETQYF.

The chain carries TRBV30 and TRBJ1-5; 9 bases agree with TRBD1. Germline CDR1 reads GTSNPN; CDR2 reads SVGIG (reference sequence). The junction had 5 bases not matched to a gene; V was cut back by 2 bases and J by 6 bases. The length of the CDR3 is 14 residues. For the CDR3, the DNA is TGTGCCTGGAGTCAGGGACAGGGTGGTCAGCCCCAGCATTTT. This gives the protein CAWSQGQGGQPQHF.

V usage is TRBV19 and J usage is TRBJ2-7; a possible D gene is TRBD2 (5 bases). CDR1 and CDR2 (germline): LNHDA, SQIVND (reference sequence). The CDR3 spans 15 residues. Trimming left V 3 bases short and J 3 bases short, with 15 bases between. CDR3 loop: CASSIEMDSYYEQYF. The CDR3 nucleotides read TGTGCCAGTAGTATTGAAATGGACTCCTACTACGAGCAGTACTTC.

This clone was seen once. The rearrangement uses TRBV5-8 and TRBJ1-1, with TRBD1 identical over 8 bases. V shed 6 bases and J 3 bases; nucleotides not matched to a gene: 7. The CDR3 is 14 residues long. Germline lookup yields CDR1 SGHTS and CDR2 YDEGEE. CDR3 sequence (DNA): TGTGCCAGCATCAGGGGGCTTGGATACACTGAAGCTTTCTTT. It translates to CASIRGLGYTEAFF.

The chain carries TRBV4-3 and TRBJ1-6, with D unclear. CDR3 length equals 13 residues. The V and J ends lost 0 bases and 6 bases respectively, with 3 bases between them. Looked up from germline, CDR1 is LGHNA and CDR2 is YSLEER. This CDR3 reads CASSQDSNSPLHF. CDR3 nucleotides: TGCGCCAGCAGCCAAGATAGTAATTCACCCCTCCACTTT.

The sample holds one count of this clone. The chain carries TRBV2 and TRBJ1-5, with TRBD1 as a possible D gene (6 bases). Germline V gives CDR1 SNHLY, CDR2 FYNNEI. CDR3 length: 17 residues. V lost 6 bases and J lost 5, with 23 bases in between. In DNA form, the CDR3 reads TGTGCCAGCAGACCATCCGGGCCGGGACAAATAGATCAGCCCCAGCATTTT. Protein sequence: CASRPSGPGQIDQPQHF.

V is TRBV7-2 and J is TRBJ2-1, with TRBD2 matching over 8 bases. This CDR3 region has 13 residues. Per the germline V gene, CDR1 is SGHTA and CDR2 is FQGNSA. Trimming cost V 1 base and J 13 bases; bases outside gene matches: 6. The CDR3 protein is CASSLDGGRLQFF. The DNA of the CDR3 is TGTGCCAGCAGCTTAGATGGCGGGAGGCTCCAGTTCTTC. Full variable domain (rest looked up from reference TRBV7-2 and TRBJ2-1): GAGVSQSPSNKVTEKGKDVELRCDPISGHTALYWYRQSLGQGLEFLIYFQGNSAPDKSGLPSDRFSAERTGGSVSTLTIQRTQQEDSAVYLCASSLDGGRLQFFGPGTRLTVL.

The chain uses TRBV28 and TRBJ2-2; possible D gene TRBD1, 5 bases. Germline V lookup: CDR1 MDHEN, CDR2 SYDVKM. The CDR3 is 13 residues long. Trimming removed 1 base from V and 6 bases from J, with 6 bases in between. The CDR3 DNA is TGTGCCAGCAGTTTATTGGGGCCCGGGGAGCTGTTTTTT. Protein sequence: CASSLLGPGELFF.

This chain joins TRBV30 and TRBJ2-7, with 8 nucleotides matching TRBD1. J lost 2 bases, V lost 2 bases, and 2 bases had no gene match. In germline, CDR1 is GTSNPN, CDR2 SVGIG (reference sequence). The CDR3 sequence is 13 residues long. CDR3 in amino acids: CAWSPGQAYEQYF. CDR3 sequence (DNA): TGTGCCTGGAGTCCGGGACAGGCCTACGAGCAGTACTTC.

This clone was seen only once. The chain is built from TRBV30 and TRBJ1-3; D perhaps matches TRBD1 (5 bases). V was shortened by 5 bases and J by 4 bases, with 18 bases between the two germline ends. This CDR3 region has 15 residues. The germline V gene has CDR1 GTSNPN and CDR2 SVGIG (reference sequence). The CDR3 loop is CAWSAGGSFGNTIYF. The CDR3 DNA reads as TGTGCCTGGTCCGCCGGGGGTTCTTTCGGAAACACCATATATTTT.

The chain joins TRBV5-4 to TRBJ1-3; tentatively, D is TRBD1 (6 bases). Between the trimmed V and J ends, which lost 5 bases and 1 base, there was a span of 16 bases. This CDR3 spans 16 amino acids. Per germline, CDR1 SGHNT and CDR2 YYREEE (reference sequence). The CDR3 is CASSYSGTQSGNTIYF. CDR3 bases: TGTGCCAGCAGTTACTCCGGGACACAGTCTGGAAACACCATATATTTT.

The chain uses TRBV9 and TRBJ1-2; D perhaps matches TRBD1 (5 bases). The V gene lost 0 bases and the J gene lost 5 bases, with 14 bases spanning the gap. The germline gives CDR1 SGDLS, CDR2 YYNGEE. The CDR3 sequence is 15 residues long. In nucleotides, the CDR3 is TGTGCCAGCAGCGTAGGGGAAGACAGAATATATGGCTACACCTTC. Protein product: CASSVGEDRIYGYTF.